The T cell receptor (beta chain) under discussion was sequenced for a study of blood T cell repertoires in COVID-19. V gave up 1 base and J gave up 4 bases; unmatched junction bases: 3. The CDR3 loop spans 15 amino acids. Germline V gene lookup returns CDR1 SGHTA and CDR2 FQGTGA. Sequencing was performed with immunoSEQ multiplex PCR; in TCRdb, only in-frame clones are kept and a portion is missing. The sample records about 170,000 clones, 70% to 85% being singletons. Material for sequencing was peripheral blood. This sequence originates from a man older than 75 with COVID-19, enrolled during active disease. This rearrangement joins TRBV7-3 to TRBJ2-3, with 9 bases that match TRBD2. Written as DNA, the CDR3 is TGTGCCAGCAGCTTAAGTGCGGGGGGGTCAGATACGCAGTATTTT. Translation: CASSLSAGGSDTQYF.